This T cell receptor beta chain was recovered during a study of T cell responses to AZD1222 COVID-19 vaccine. Study information: Researchers grouped second doses given at about 4 or about 12 weeks into one pool.

The data were produced by immunoSEQ multiplex PCR, yet TCRdb's version contains in-frame clones alone and is incomplete. The sample records about 150,000 clones, more than 85% being singletons. Note on this clone: As yet, its antigen is unknown.

Looked up from germline, CDR1 is MDHEN and CDR2 is SYDVKM. The germline V and J ends were trimmed by 5 bases and 10 bases, with 14 bases remaining between them. This CDR3 contains 12 residues. General study points: Elevations in Spike-specific TCR breadth and depth followed administration of two AZD1222 doses.

This chain uses TRBV28 with TRBJ1-1, with D uncertain. The material was peripheral blood, obtained on day 0 of AZD1222 vaccination. The source of this sequence is an adult in good health. In DNA, the CDR3 is TGTGCCAGCAGTAGGCCTAGGACGGGAGCTTTCTTT. The encoded protein is CASSRPRTGAFF.